This TCR beta chain was profiled in a study of PD-L1 blockade in urothelial cancer. Study-level information: Samples came from 3 weeks, at the second dose, and 6 weeks into treatment. Study results and limitations: Lower pretreatment blood TCR clonality, under the median, predicted better survival, researchers reported.

CDR1 and CDR2 from the germline V gene are LNHDA and SQIVND (reference sequence). CDR3 length: 15 residues. V was pared by 5 bases and J by 3 bases, with 14 bases between. This table comes from immunoSEQ multiplex PCR, and its TCRdb copy is limited to in-frame clones, with some not included. The table shows approximately 100,000 clones, with roughly nine tenths occurring only once. The sample holds one count of this clone. Its antigen is undetermined. V and J are TRBV19 and TRBJ2-1, with D hard to call. Material: PBMCs, obtained around atezolizumab (anti-PD-L1) treatment. The origin of this receptor is an elderly woman with urothelial cancer. The CDR3 nucleotides read TGTGCCAGTAGTGAGCTAGGCCGCGGCTACAATGAGCAGTTCTTC. Its translation: CASSELGRGYNEQFF. Filled out from reference TRBV19 and TRBJ2-1, the complete variable domain reads DGGITQSPKYLFRKEGQNVTLSCEQNLNHDAMYWYRQDPGQGLRLIYYSQIVNDFQKGDIAEGYSVSREKKESFPLTVTSAQKNPTAFYLCASSELGRGYNEQFFGPGTRLTVL.